This TCR beta chain was sequenced during a study of T cells after yellow fever vaccination. A 5'RACE template-switching step, the method used to make TCR cDNA, added a universal primer site and UMIs. One entry per CDR3 protein, called by TCRdb with MiXCR from the 5' RACE reads. The data hold some 70,000 distinct CDR3 sequences, with approximately 7% observed a single time. Study conclusions and caveats: Clonotypes found in both CD4 and CD8 compartments made up a small share. Though weaker, the secondary response peaked faster, on day 5 versus 15.

The V gene's germline CDR1 is SEHNR and CDR2 FQNEAQ (reference sequence). The CDR3 extends over 13 amino acids. The V and J ends lost 3 bases and 1 base respectively, with 6 bases between them. This clonotype was detected ten times or more. Its specificity is unknown. This rearrangement joins TRBV7-9 to TRBJ2-5, with no clear D. This clonotype originated in a man younger than 35 who received the YFV17D yellow fever vaccine. Specimen: CD8+ T cells sorted from PBMCs, collected around 45 days after the first yellow fever vaccination. The CDR3 is CASSFKIQETQYF. CDR3 coding DNA: TGTGCCAGCAGCTTCAAAATCCAAGAGACCCAGTACTTC.